The rows below give T cell receptor beta chains drawn from one sample of a study of blood T cell repertoires in COVID-19. Sequencing used immunoSEQ multiplex PCR; TCRdb keeps in-frame clones, though not all of them. The sample includes some 40,000 clones, around three quarters of them seen just once. Material: peripheral blood. The receptors were gathered from an elderly man with active or convalescent COVID-19. CDR3s include the opening cysteine and the closing phenylalanine or tryptophan. The order of the fields is D gene, J gene, clone size, V gene, CDR3 DNA, CDR3 protein. The D gene is left open where the match is weak. Clone size is stated in some rows and not others, as once, few, many or a class when expanded.

D gene: TRBD2
J gene: TRBJ2-3
clone size: NA
V gene: TRBV5-4
CDR3 DNA: TGTGCCAGCAGCTTGGGGACTAGCGGGAGTGATACGCAGTATTTT
CDR3 protein: CASSLGTSGSDTQYF

D gene: NA
J gene: TRBJ1-1
clone size: NA
V gene: TRBV4-2
CDR3 DNA: TGTGCCAGCAGCCCAATGGACAGGAACACTGAAGCTTTCTTT
CDR3 protein: CASSPMDRNTEAFF

D gene: TRBD1
J gene: TRBJ2-7
clone size: NA
V gene: TRBV9
CDR3 DNA: TGTGCCAGCAGCGAGGGACAGGGCAACGAGCAGTACTTC
CDR3 protein: CASSEGQGNEQYF

D gene: NA
J gene: TRBJ1-1
clone size: NA
V gene: TRBV12-3/TRBV12-4
CDR3 DNA: TGTGCCAGCAGTTTAGACACGAACACTGAAGCTTTCTTT
CDR3 protein: CASSLDTNTEAFF

D gene: NA
J gene: TRBJ1-1
clone size: once
V gene: TRBV19
CDR3 DNA: TGTGCCAGTAGCGGGGGTATGGGGCAGGCTTTCTTT
CDR3 protein: CASSGGMGQAFF

D gene: TRBD1
J gene: TRBJ2-3
clone size: NA
V gene: TRBV11-3
CDR3 DNA: TGTGCCAGCAGCCATCCGGGACAGGGTAGTACAGATACGCAGTATTTT
CDR3 protein: CASSHPGQGSTDTQYF

D gene: NA
J gene: TRBJ2-7
clone size: NA
V gene: TRBV7-8
CDR3 DNA: TGTGCCAGCAGCTTAGTGGCGGGGCCTACCTACGAGCAGTACTTC
CDR3 protein: CASSLVAGPTYEQYF

D gene: TRBD1
J gene: TRBJ2-3
clone size: few
V gene: TRBV9
CDR3 DNA: TGTGCCAGCAGCCTCTTTGCCGGGACAGGAAAGACGCAGTATTTT
CDR3 protein: CASSLFAGTGKTQYF

D gene: NA
J gene: TRBJ1-5
clone size: NA
V gene: TRBV19
CDR3 DNA: TGTGCCAGTATCGGCAGCGCGGCCAATCAGCCCCAGCATTTT
CDR3 protein: CASIGSAANQPQHF

D gene: TRBD2
J gene: TRBJ2-5
clone size: once
V gene: TRBV5-1
CDR3 DNA: TGCGCCAGCAGCCCCACTAGCGTGGGGGAGACCCAGTACTTC
CDR3 protein: CASSPTSVGETQYF

D gene: TRBD1
J gene: TRBJ2-7
clone size: NA
V gene: TRBV6-5
CDR3 DNA: TGTGCCAGCAGACCGGGACAGGCGATCTACGAGCAGTACTTC
CDR3 protein: CASRPGQAIYEQYF

D gene: NA
J gene: TRBJ2-7
clone size: NA
V gene: TRBV5-4
CDR3 DNA: TGTGCCAGCAGCCCCCGGCAGGGATCTACGTACGAGCAGTACTTC
CDR3 protein: CASSPRQGSTYEQYF

D gene: TRBD1
J gene: TRBJ1-1
clone size: NA
V gene: TRBV12-3/TRBV12-4
CDR3 DNA: TGTGCCAGCAGTCCCCAGGGGGCGGGTGAAGCTTTCTTT
CDR3 protein: CASSPQGAGEAFF

D gene: TRBD1
J gene: TRBJ2-3
clone size: NA
V gene: TRBV5-4
CDR3 DNA: TGTGCCAGCAGCCACCAGGGACAGAGCACAGATACGCAGTATTTT
CDR3 protein: CASSHQGQSTDTQYF

D gene: TRBD1
J gene: TRBJ1-5
clone size: NA
V gene: TRBV2
CDR3 DNA: TGTGCCAGCAGGGGGACAGGGGCAAATCAGCCCCAGCATTTT
CDR3 protein: CASRGTGANQPQHF

D gene: TRBD1
J gene: TRBJ2-1
clone size: NA
V gene: TRBV3-1/TRBV3-2
CDR3 DNA: TGTGCCAGCAGTCCAAACCCCCAGCAGGGGGCTCGGAATGAGCAGTTCTTC
CDR3 protein: CASSPNPQQGARNEQFF

D gene: NA
J gene: TRBJ1-3
clone size: once
V gene: TRBV9
CDR3 DNA: TGTGCCAGCAGCGTAGAGGAGTCAACTGGAAACACCATATATTTT
CDR3 protein: CASSVEESTGNTIYF

D gene: NA
J gene: TRBJ2-2
clone size: NA
V gene: TRBV5-1
CDR3 DNA: TGCGCCAGCAGCTTGGCCGGCGGAGTATACACCGGGGAGCTGTTTTTT
CDR3 protein: CASSLAGGVYTGELFF

D gene: TRBD2
J gene: TRBJ2-1
clone size: NA
V gene: TRBV30
CDR3 DNA: TGTGCCTTCCCTAGCGGGAGCTCCTACAATGAGCAGTTCTTC
CDR3 protein: CAFPSGSSYNEQFF

D gene: TRBD2
J gene: TRBJ2-2
clone size: once
V gene: TRBV19
CDR3 DNA: TGTGCCAGTACTCCACGACTAGCGGGGGACACCGGGGAGCTGTTTTTT
CDR3 protein: CASTPRLAGDTGELFF

D gene: TRBD2
J gene: TRBJ2-3
clone size: NA
V gene: TRBV20-1
CDR3 DNA: TGCAGTGCTAGTATCCTAGCGGGAGTTGATACGCAGTATTTT
CDR3 protein: CSASILAGVDTQYF

D gene: NA
J gene: TRBJ2-1
clone size: NA
V gene: TRBV6-5
CDR3 DNA: TGTGCCAGCTACCACATGGGCTCCAATGAGCAGTTCTTC
CDR3 protein: CASYHMGSNEQFF

D gene: NA
J gene: TRBJ1-5
clone size: NA
V gene: TRBV2
CDR3 DNA: TGTGCCAGCTGTAGCCTAAGCAATCAGCCCCAGCATTTT
CDR3 protein: CASCSLSNQPQHF

D gene: NA
J gene: TRBJ2-1
clone size: NA
V gene: TRBV19
CDR3 DNA: TGTGCCACCGGGGTGATCTCCTACAATGAGCAGTTCTTC
CDR3 protein: CATGVISYNEQFF

D gene: TRBD2
J gene: TRBJ2-5
clone size: once
V gene: TRBV6-1
CDR3 DNA: TGTGCCAGCAGTGAAGTGGGACTAGCGGGTGAAGAGACCCAGTACTTC
CDR3 protein: CASSEVGLAGEETQYF

D gene: NA
J gene: TRBJ1-6
clone size: NA
V gene: TRBV30
CDR3 DNA: TGTGCCTGGAGTGTAAAGGGGGTATCACCCCTCCACTTT
CDR3 protein: CAWSVKGVSPLHF

D gene: TRBD2
J gene: TRBJ2-3
clone size: NA
V gene: TRBV11-3
CDR3 DNA: TGTGCCAGCAGCCGCGGGGGGGTGGACACAGATACGCAGTATTTT
CDR3 protein: CASSRGGVDTDTQYF

D gene: TRBD1
J gene: TRBJ1-2
clone size: NA
V gene: TRBV6-5
CDR3 DNA: TGTGCCAGCAGCCTCGGACAGGGGAACTATGGCTACACCTTC
CDR3 protein: CASSLGQGNYGYTF

D gene: NA
J gene: TRBJ1-6
clone size: NA
V gene: TRBV2
CDR3 DNA: TGTGCCAGCAGTGGACCCGGGGTCCCCTCACCCCTCCACTTT
CDR3 protein: CASSGPGVPSPLHF

D gene: TRBD1
J gene: TRBJ2-1
clone size: NA
V gene: TRBV6-5
CDR3 DNA: TGTGCCAGCAGTCCCGGGACAGGGGTTTTTGATGAGCAGTTCTTC
CDR3 protein: CASSPGTGVFDEQFF

D gene: TRBD1
J gene: TRBJ2-5
clone size: NA
V gene: TRBV23-1
CDR3 DNA: TGCGCCAGCAGTCAGTGGGCCTTGGACAGGGGCCTAGAGACCCAGTACTTC
CDR3 protein: CASSQWALDRGLETQYF

D gene: TRBD2
J gene: TRBJ2-1
clone size: NA
V gene: TRBV14
CDR3 DNA: TGTGCCAGCAGCCGCCCCCAAGCGGGAGACCCGAATGAGCAGTTCTTC
CDR3 protein: CASSRPQAGDPNEQFF